The rows below give T cell receptor beta chains drawn from one sample of a study of CD8+CD57+ T cells in acquired aplastic anemia. TCRdb re-analysed the reads in MiXCR, keeping a single row per CDR3 protein. This table holds under 500,000 distinct CDR3 sequences, around 33% found once. The sample comprised sorted CD4+, CD8+, or CD8+CD57+ T cells (not recorded which) from PBMCs. Receptors were obtained from a human donor with aplastic anemia. The CDR3 runs from the conserved cysteine through the conserved F or W. Each record gives: CDR3 protein, CDR3 DNA, clone size, J gene, V gene, D gene. A D gene is named only where the DNA matches it firmly. Where a row states a size, it is once, few, many or the class of an expanded clone; other rows omit it.

CASSNSGPSYNEQFF | TGTGCCAGTAGCAATAGCGGTCCCTCCTACAATGAGCAGTTCTTC | NA | TRBJ2-1 | TRBV19 | NA
CASSKGKDSAYEQYF | TGCGCCAGCAGTAAGGGGAAGGACAGTGCCTACGAGCAGTACTTC | many | TRBJ2-7 | TRBV5-1 | NA
CAISIGLAGGQETQYF | TGTGCCATCAGTATCGGGCTAGCGGGGGGACAAGAGACCCAGTACTTC | few | TRBJ2-5 | TRBV10-3 | TRBD2
CASSVRDYTYNEQFF | TGTGCCAGCAGCGTCCGGGACTATACCTACAATGAGCAGTTCTTC | NA | TRBJ2-1 | TRBV9 | TRBD2
CSVEGRRNSPLHF | TGCAGCGTTGAAGGCAGAAGGAATTCACCCCTCCACTTT | once | TRBJ1-6 | TRBV29-1 | NA
CASSKNEKLFF | TGTGCCAGCAGTAAAAATGAAAAACTGTTTTTT | many | TRBJ1-4 | TRBV2 | NA
CATSRAGTGNQPQHF | TGTGCCACCAGCAGAGCGGGGACAGGGAATCAGCCCCAGCATTTT | once | TRBJ1-5 | TRBV15 | TRBD1
CSVEEGAEEQYF | TGCAGCGTTGAGGAGGGGGCCGAGGAGCAGTACTTC | many | TRBJ2-7 | TRBV29-1 | NA
CASQQTTDSYEQYF | TGTGCCAGTCAACAAACGACGGACTCCTACGAGCAGTACTTC | NA | TRBJ2-7 | TRBV6-1 | NA
CASSVTDWADTQYF | TGTGCCAGCAGCGTCACGGACTGGGCAGATACGCAGTATTTT | many | TRBJ2-3 | TRBV9 | NA
CASAPGQGALYEQYF | TGTGCCAGCGCCCCGGGACAGGGGGCGCTATACGAGCAGTACTTC | NA | TRBJ2-7 | TRBV19 | TRBD1
CASSPSGRGNQPQHF | TGTGCCAGCAGCCCGTCGGGACGGGGCAATCAGCCCCAGCATTTT | NA | TRBJ1-5 | TRBV10-3 | NA
CSAKQGVSSPLHF | TGCAGTGCTAAACAGGGAGTAAGTTCACCCCTCCACTTT | NA | TRBJ1-6 | TRBV20-1 | NA
CASSRTSRAKNIQYF | TGTGCCAGCAGCCGAACCTCTAGAGCCAAAAACATTCAGTACTTC | few | TRBJ2-4 | TRBV11-2 | NA
CASSLYTGGANAEAFF | TGCGCCAGCAGCTTGTACACAGGGGGCGCCAATGCTGAAGCTTTCTTT | few | TRBJ1-1 | TRBV5-1 | TRBD1
CASSQATGSNYEQYF | TGCGCCAGCAGCCAGGCAACCGGCAGTAACTACGAGCAGTACTTC | NA | TRBJ2-7 | TRBV7-6 | NA
CASSPDRERGYTF | TGTGCCAGCAGCCCCGACAGGGAACGCGGCTACACCTTC | NA | TRBJ1-2 | TRBV7-9 | TRBD1
CASSGEGELFF | TGTGCCAGCAGTGGGGAGGGGGAGCTGTTTTTT | NA | TRBJ2-2 | TRBV2 | NA
CAVRASGTDTQYF | TGTGCCGTCCGGGCATCGGGCACAGATACGCAGTATTTT | NA | TRBJ2-3 | TRBV6-1 | NA
CSVEKRQSYGYTF | TGCAGCGTTGAGAAGAGACAGAGTTATGGCTACACCTTC | many | TRBJ1-2 | TRBV29-1 | NA
CATRSAGEGSGGYTF | TGTGCCACGAGGTCGGCAGGGGAAGGCTCTGGTGGCTACACCTTC | NA | TRBJ1-2 | TRBV24-1 | NA
CSVVLNTEAFF | TGCAGCGTTGTTTTGAACACTGAAGCTTTCTTT | many | TRBJ1-1 | TRBV29-1 | NA
CANPSGDTGNQPQHF | TGTGCCAATCCATCGGGGGACACCGGCAATCAGCCCCAGCATTTT | many | TRBJ1-5 | TRBV7-3 | NA
CASSQDRQGEYSGYTF | TGTGCCAGCAGCCAAGATAGACAGGGAGAGTATAGTGGCTACACCTTC | NA | TRBJ1-2 | TRBV3-1 | TRBD1
CASNLLGSNEQFF | TGTGCCAGCAACCTACTAGGATCCAATGAGCAGTTCTTC | many | TRBJ2-1 | TRBV4-2 | NA
CASSFLDSEAFF | TGTGCCAGCAGCTTCCTCGACAGTGAAGCTTTCTTT | many | TRBJ1-1 | TRBV7-2 | NA
CSARDRGGSNQPQHF | TGCAGTGCTAGAGACAGGGGAGGAAGCAATCAGCCCCAGCATTTT | NA | TRBJ1-5 | TRBV20-1 | NA
CAWSVQGAETQYF | TGTGCCTGGAGTGTGCAGGGGGCAGAGACCCAGTACTTC | few | TRBJ2-5 | TRBV30 | TRBD1
CAISEIPGQSYEQYF | TGTGCCATCAGTGAGATCCCGGGACAGTCCTACGAGCAGTACTTC | many | TRBJ2-7 | TRBV10-3 | TRBD1
CACSIDEGAGGCTF | TGTGCCTGTAGTATAGACGAGGGGGCTGGTGGCTGCACCTTC | NA | TRBJ1-2 | TRBV19 | TRBD1
CAISDRDSPLHF | TGTGCCATCAGTGACAGGGATTCACCCCTCCACTTT | many | TRBJ1-6 | TRBV10-3 | NA
CASSLGTGNIDGYTF | TGCGCCAGCAGCCTAGGGACAGGAAACATCGATGGCTACACCTTC | NA | TRBJ1-2 | TRBV5-1 | TRBD1
CATSDSGSYEQYF | TGTGCCACCAGTGATAGCGGGAGCTACGAGCAGTACTTC | NA | TRBJ2-7 | TRBV24-1 | TRBD2
CASSTEGEETQYF | TGTGCCAGTAGTACAGAAGGAGAGGAGACCCAGTACTTC | NA | TRBJ2-5 | TRBV19 | NA
CASSQAPGEQFF | TGTGCCAGCAGCCAGGCACCCGGTGAGCAGTTCTTC | many | TRBJ2-1 | TRBV7-9 | NA
CASSFDFQETQYF | TGTGCCAGCAGTTTTGACTTCCAAGAGACCCAGTACTTC | NA | TRBJ2-5 | TRBV10-3 | NA
CASRVSVYEQYF | TGTGCCAGCAGGGTATCGGTCTACGAGCAGTACTTC | NA | TRBJ2-7 | TRBV6-1 | NA
CATSRPGQLYEQYF | TGTGCCACCAGCAGACCGGGACAGCTCTACGAGCAGTACTTC | NA | TRBJ2-7 | TRBV15 | TRBD1
CSAPRSSANYGYTF | TGCAGTGCCCCGAGGAGCAGCGCTAACTATGGCTACACCTTC | many | TRBJ1-2 | TRBV20-1 | NA
CASSAQGPQETQYF | TGTGCCAGCAGCGCACAGGGGCCCCAAGAGACCCAGTACTTC | NA | TRBJ2-5 | TRBV13 | TRBD1
CASSQSELQETQYF | TGTGCCAGCAGCCAAAGCGAGCTACAAGAGACCCAGTACTTC | many | TRBJ2-5 | TRBV7-8 | NA
CASGRMGETQYF | TGCGCCAGCGGACGAATGGGGGAGACCCAGTACTTC | NA | TRBJ2-5 | TRBV5-1 | NA
CSAPDRPNYGYTF | TGCAGTGCTCCTGACCGGCCTAACTATGGCTACACCTTC | many | TRBJ1-2 | TRBV20-1 | NA
CASSLGTNGNTIYF | TGCGCCAGCAGCTTGGGTACTAACGGAAACACCATATATTTT | NA | TRBJ1-3 | TRBV5-1 | NA
CATSDSQPISYNEQFF | TGTGCCACCAGTGACTCTCAGCCGATATCCTACAATGAGCAGTTCTTC | many | TRBJ2-1 | TRBV24-1 | NA
CAISGPGPFYEQYF | TGTGCCATCAGTGGGCCAGGACCATTCTACGAGCAGTACTTC | many | TRBJ2-7 | TRBV10-3 | NA
CSARSGGYGYTF | TGCAGTGCAAGGTCAGGGGGTTATGGCTACACCTTC | NA | TRBJ1-2 | TRBV20-1 | TRBD1
CASSTTYGYTF | TGTGCCAGCAGTACCACGTATGGCTACACCTTC | few | TRBJ1-2 | TRBV7-9 | NA
CASSLTNTEAFF | TGTGCCAGCAGCCTAACCAACACTGAAGCTTTCTTT | many | TRBJ1-1 | TRBV6-1 | NA
CASSYGGFAETQYF | TGTGCCAGCAGCTACGGAGGTTTTGCAGAGACCCAGTACTTC | few | TRBJ2-5 | TRBV7-2 | NA